Following are 10 T cell receptor beta chains from one sample sequenced in a study of T cell changes during pregnancy in multiple sclerosis. Produced via immunoSEQ multiplex PCR; TCRdb's table is partial and in-frame only. The sample consists of tens of thousands of clones, 91% of them appearing once. Here the sequenced sample was CD4+ T cells from peripheral blood mononuclear cells, taken in the first trimester of pregnancy. These receptors were obtained from a female donor with multiple sclerosis, enrolled in a pregnancy study.

J is TRBJ2-3 and V is TRBV6-5; 7 bases map to TRBD2. The CDR3 runs 14 residues. Germline V lookup: CDR1 MNHEY, CDR2 SVGAGI. V was pared by 4 bases and J by 2 bases, with 3 bases of the junction left unmatched. CDR3 sequence: CASSFSGVTDTQYF. The CDR3 nucleotides are TGTGCCAGCAGTTTCAGCGGGGTCACAGATACGCAGTATTTT.

The V call is TRBV7-9, the J call TRBJ2-2; TRBD2 might be the D (6 bases). V was pared by 5 bases and J by 4 bases, with 14 bases between. There are 15 residues in the CDR3. Germline-derived CDR1 and CDR2 are SEHNR and FQNEAQ (reference sequence). The CDR3 spells CASSPGVLSTGELFF. The CDR3 nucleotides read TGTGCCAGCAGCCCGGGGGTATTGAGCACCGGGGAGCTGTTTTTT.

The rearrangement uses TRBV5-1 and TRBJ2-6; D may be TRBD1 (5 bases). Trimming took 0 bases from V and 4 from J, leaving 11 bases between them. Per the germline V gene, CDR1 is SGHRS and CDR2 is YFSETQ. This CDR3 spans 16 amino acids. The CDR3: CASSLELGAGANVLTF. Here the CDR3 DNA reads TGCGCCAGCAGCTTGGAGTTAGGGGCCGGGGCCAACGTCCTGACTTTC.

This chain uses TRBV6-4 with TRBJ2-1, with unresolved D. CDR1 is MRHNA and CDR2 is SNTAGT in the germline V gene. The V and J ends lost 2 bases and 15 bases respectively, with 14 bases between them. The length of the CDR3 is 12 residues. CDR3 sequence (DNA): TGTGCCAGCAGTGACGTTAGAGGCGGTCCGTTCTTC. The encoded protein is CASSDVRGGPFF.

The gene calls are TRBV2 and TRBJ1-1, with 7 positions matching TRBD1. The CDR3 covers 15 residues. Per germline, CDR1 SNHLY and CDR2 FYNNEI. V was clipped by 8 bases and J by 4 bases; unmatched bases: 13. CDR3: CASPPQTGWGTEAFF. The CDR3 coding sequence is TGTGCCAGCCCGCCCCAGACAGGGTGGGGCACTGAAGCTTTCTTT.

The gene calls are TRBV6-5 and TRBJ1-6; D unresolved. Germline V gene data show CDR1 as MNHEY and CDR2 as SVGAGI. This CDR3 contains 12 residues. The V end was cut by 0 bases, the J end by 9 bases, with 3 bases between. The CDR3 loop reads CASSYSRSPLHF. The CDR3 nucleotides read TGTGCCAGCAGTTACTCGCGTTCACCCCTCCACTTT.

The rearrangement joins TRBV6-6 to TRBJ1-6; perhaps TRBD1 as D (5 bases). Germline CDR1 MNHNY, CDR2 SVGAGI (reference sequence). The CDR3 totals 14 residues. V was shortened by 6 bases and J by 7 bases, with 13 bases between the two germline ends. CDR3 sequence: CASSLVQGNSPLHF. CDR3 in DNA: TGTGCCAGCAGCCTGGTTCAGGGCAATTCACCCCTCCACTTT.

This clone qualifies as medium-sized. The chain carries TRBV19 and TRBJ2-5; TRBD2 is a possible D gene (6 bases). Germline V gene lookup returns CDR1 LNHDA and CDR2 SQIVND (reference sequence). V was cut by 3 bases and J by 5 bases, with 16 bases left in between. The CDR3 sequence is 15 residues long. The CDR3 spells CASSIGSGLRETQYF. As DNA, the CDR3 is TGTGCCAGTAGTATTGGGAGCGGGCTGAGGGAGACCCAGTACTTC.

This clone was detected only once. The rearrangement uses TRBV6-5 and TRBJ1-3, with a weak D call TRBD1 (6 bases). In germline, CDR1 is MNHEY, CDR2 SVGAGI. The V and J ends lost 5 bases and 3 bases respectively, with 11 bases between them. The CDR3 has 14 amino acids. The CDR3 region is CASSAGVFGNTIYF. The CDR3 nucleotides read TGTGCCAGCAGTGCAGGGGTTTTTGGAAACACCATATATTTT.

This chain connects TRBV10-3 to TRBJ2-3; TRBD1 matches at 9 bases. Germline CDR1 is ENHRY and CDR2 is SYGVKD. This CDR3 has 15 amino acids. V was clipped by 6 bases and J by 4 bases; unmatched bases: 8. In nucleotides, the CDR3 is TGTGCCATCAGACCGGGACAGGGAGTCCCAGATACGCAGTATTTT. It encodes CAIRPGQGVPDTQYF.